This TCR beta chain is from a study of shared clonotypes between healthy human individuals. Study results and limitations: It was observed that approximately 5% of naive CD4 clonotypes were shared across a few donors. The authors expected sequencing depth to affect clonotype sharing among donors.

Only in-frame clones appear in the TCRdb table, and some are missing; sequencing was by immunoSEQ multiplex PCR. The table has around 1.6 million clones, approximately 98% seen once. Negatively enriched CD4+ T cells were divided by CD45RA into naive and memory. CDR1 and CDR2 (germline): LNHDA, SQIVND (reference sequence). V shed 3 bases and J shed 5 bases, with 11 bases lying between them. The CDR3 is made up of 13 amino acids. Notes on this clone: Its antigen is unidentified.

This TCR derives from a man aged 25 to 40 in good health. Sequencing was performed on naive CD4+ T cells sorted from blood. Documented subset: CD45RA+ positively selected. The chain combines TRBV19 with TRBJ2-7; D may be TRBD2 (5 bases). The CDR3 nucleotides are TGTGCCAGTAGTATGCGGGTAGGAGACGAGCAGTACTTC. The encoded protein is CASSMRVGDEQYF.